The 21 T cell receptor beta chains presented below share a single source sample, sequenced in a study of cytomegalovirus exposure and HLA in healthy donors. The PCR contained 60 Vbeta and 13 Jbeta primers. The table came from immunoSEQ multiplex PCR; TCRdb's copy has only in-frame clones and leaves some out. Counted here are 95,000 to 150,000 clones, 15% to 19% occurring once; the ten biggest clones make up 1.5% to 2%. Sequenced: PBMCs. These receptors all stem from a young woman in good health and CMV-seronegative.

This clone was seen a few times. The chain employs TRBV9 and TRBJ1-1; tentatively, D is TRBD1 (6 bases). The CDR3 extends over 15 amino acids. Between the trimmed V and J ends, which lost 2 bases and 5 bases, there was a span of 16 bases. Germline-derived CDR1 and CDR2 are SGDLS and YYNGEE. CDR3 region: CASSVVGGLGTEAFF. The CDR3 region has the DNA TGTGCCAGCAGCGTGGTCGGGGGGCTAGGGACTGAAGCTTTCTTT.

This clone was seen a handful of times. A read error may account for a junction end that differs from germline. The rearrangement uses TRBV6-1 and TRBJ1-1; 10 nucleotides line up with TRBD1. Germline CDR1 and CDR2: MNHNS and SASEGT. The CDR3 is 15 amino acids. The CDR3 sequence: CVSSEETGGSTEAFF. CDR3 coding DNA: TGTGTCAGCAGTGAAGAGACAGGGGGCTCCACTGAAGCTTTCTTT.

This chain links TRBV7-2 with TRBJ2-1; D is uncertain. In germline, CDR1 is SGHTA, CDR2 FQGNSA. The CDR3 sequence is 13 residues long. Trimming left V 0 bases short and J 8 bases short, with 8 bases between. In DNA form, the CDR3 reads TGTGCCAGCAGCTTAGCCCACCGGGATGAGCAGTTCTTC. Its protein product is CASSLAHRDEQFF.

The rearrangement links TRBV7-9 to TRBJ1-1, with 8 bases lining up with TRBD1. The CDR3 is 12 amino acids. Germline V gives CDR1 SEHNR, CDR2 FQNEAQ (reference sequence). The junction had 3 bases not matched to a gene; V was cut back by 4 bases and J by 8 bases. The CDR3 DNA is TGTGCCAGCAGCTGGACAGGGTACGAAGCTTTCTTT. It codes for CASSWTGYEAFF.

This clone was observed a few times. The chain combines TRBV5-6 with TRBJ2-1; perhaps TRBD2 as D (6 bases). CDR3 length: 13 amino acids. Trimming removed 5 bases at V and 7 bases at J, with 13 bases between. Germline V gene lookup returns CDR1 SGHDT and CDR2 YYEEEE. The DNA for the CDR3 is TGTGCCAGCAGTGGTGGGAGGCTGAATGAGCAGTTCTTC. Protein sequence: CASSGGRLNEQFF.

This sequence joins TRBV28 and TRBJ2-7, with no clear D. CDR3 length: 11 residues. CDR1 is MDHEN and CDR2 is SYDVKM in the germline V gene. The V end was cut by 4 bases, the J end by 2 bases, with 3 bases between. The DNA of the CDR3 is TGTGCCAGCAGTTCAGCCTACGAGCAGTACTTC. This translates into CASSSAYEQYF.

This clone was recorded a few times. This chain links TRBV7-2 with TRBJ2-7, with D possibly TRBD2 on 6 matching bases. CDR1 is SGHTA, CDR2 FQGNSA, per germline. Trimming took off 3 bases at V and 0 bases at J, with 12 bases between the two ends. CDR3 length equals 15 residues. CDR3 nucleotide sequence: TGTGCCAGCAGCTTCCACGGGAGCCGCTCCTACGAGCAGTACTTC. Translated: CASSFHGSRSYEQYF. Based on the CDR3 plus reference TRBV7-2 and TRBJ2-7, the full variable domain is GAGVSQSPSNKVTEKGKDVELRCDPISGHTALYWYRQSLGQGLEFLIYFQGNSAPDKSGLPSDRFSAERTGGSVSTLTIQRTQQEDSAVYLCASSFHGSRSYEQYFGPGTRLTVT.

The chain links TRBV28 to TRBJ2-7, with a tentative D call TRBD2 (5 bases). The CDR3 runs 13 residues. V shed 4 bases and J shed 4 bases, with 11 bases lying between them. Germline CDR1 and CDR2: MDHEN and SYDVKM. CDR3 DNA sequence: TGTGCCAGCAGTTCCCCCCGGGGTTACGAGCAGTACTTC. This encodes CASSSPRGYEQYF.

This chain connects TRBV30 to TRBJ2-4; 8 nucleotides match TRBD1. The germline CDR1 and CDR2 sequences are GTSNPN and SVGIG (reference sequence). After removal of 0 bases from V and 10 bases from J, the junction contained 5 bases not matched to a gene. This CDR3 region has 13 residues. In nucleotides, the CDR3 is TGTGCCTGGAGTGTAGGCGGGACAGGAATTCAGTACTTC. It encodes CAWSVGGTGIQYF.

CDR3 nucleotide sequence: TGTGCCAGCAGCGTAGACGGGAAGGGAAACCCAGATACGCAGTATTTT. Residues: CASSVDGKGNPDTQYF. The gene calls are TRBV9 and TRBJ2-3; TRBD2 is a possible D gene (5 bases). The germline V gene encodes CDR1 SGDLS and CDR2 YYNGEE. V lost 0 bases and J 4 bases, leaving 15 bases between the germline ends. CDR3 size: 16 residues. Drawing the rest from reference TRBV9 and TRBJ2-3, the complete variable domain is DSGVTQTPKHLITATGQRVTLRCSPRSGDLSVYWYQQSLDQGLQFLIQYYNGEERAKGNILERFSAQQFPDLHSELNLSSLELGDSALYFCASSVDGKGNPDTQYFGPGTRLTVL.

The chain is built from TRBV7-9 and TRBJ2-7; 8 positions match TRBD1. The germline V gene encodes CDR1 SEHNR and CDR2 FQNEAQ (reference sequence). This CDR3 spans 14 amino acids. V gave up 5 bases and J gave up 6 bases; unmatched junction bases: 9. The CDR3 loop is CASSAPGTGTEQYF. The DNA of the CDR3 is TGTGCCAGCAGCGCACCCGGGACAGGCACCGAGCAGTACTTC.

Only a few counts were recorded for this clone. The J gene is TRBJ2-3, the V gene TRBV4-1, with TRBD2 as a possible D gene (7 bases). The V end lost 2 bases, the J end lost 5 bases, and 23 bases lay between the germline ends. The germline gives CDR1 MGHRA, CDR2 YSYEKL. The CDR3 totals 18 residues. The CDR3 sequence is CASSQPIGRGAIRDTQYF. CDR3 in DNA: TGCGCCAGCAGCCAACCAATAGGCCGGGGGGCCATTAGAGATACGCAGTATTTT.

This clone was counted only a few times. The CDR3 protein is CASSRTGSPYGYTF. The CDR3 region has the DNA TGTGCCAGCAGTAGAACAGGGTCCCCCTATGGCTACACCTTC. The rearrangement links TRBV28 to TRBJ1-2; weak D call: TRBD1 (6 bases). The CDR3 is 14 residues long. V dropped 5 bases and J dropped 4 bases, with 14 bases sitting between them. CDR1 and CDR2 from the germline V gene are MDHEN and SYDVKM.

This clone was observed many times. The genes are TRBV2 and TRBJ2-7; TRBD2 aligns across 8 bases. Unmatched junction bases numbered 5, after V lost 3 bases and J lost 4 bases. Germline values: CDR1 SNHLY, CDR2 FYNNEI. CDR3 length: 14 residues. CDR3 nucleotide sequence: TGTGCCAGCAGTGAGGGGACTAGTGGGTACGAGCAGTACTTC. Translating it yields CASSEGTSGYEQYF.

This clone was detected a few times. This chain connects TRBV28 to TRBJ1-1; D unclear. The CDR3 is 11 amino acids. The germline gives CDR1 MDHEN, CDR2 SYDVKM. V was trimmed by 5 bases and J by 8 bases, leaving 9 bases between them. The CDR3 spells CASSTTGEAFF. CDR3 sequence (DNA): TGTGCCAGCAGTACCACGGGGGAAGCTTTCTTT.

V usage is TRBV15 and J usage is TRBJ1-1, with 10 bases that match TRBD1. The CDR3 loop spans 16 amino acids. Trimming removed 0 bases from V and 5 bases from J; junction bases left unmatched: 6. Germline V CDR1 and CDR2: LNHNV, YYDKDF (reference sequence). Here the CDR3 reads CATSRDDRGLRTEAFF. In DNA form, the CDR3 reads TGTGCCACCAGCAGAGATGACAGGGGGCTGCGGACTGAAGCTTTCTTT.

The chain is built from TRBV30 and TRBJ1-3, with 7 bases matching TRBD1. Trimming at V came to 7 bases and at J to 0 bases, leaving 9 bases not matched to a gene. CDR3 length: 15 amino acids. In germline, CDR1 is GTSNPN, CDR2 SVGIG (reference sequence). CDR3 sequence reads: CASNNRGSSGNTIYF. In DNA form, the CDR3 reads TGTGCCTCTAATAACAGGGGAAGCTCTGGAAACACCATATATTTT.

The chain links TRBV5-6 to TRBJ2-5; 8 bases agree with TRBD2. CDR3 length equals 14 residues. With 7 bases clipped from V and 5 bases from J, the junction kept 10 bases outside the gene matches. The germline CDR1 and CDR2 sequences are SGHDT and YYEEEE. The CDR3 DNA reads TGTGCCAGCCATTTACCGGGACTAGGTGAGACCCAGTACTTC. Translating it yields CASHLPGLGETQYF.

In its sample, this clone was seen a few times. This CDR3 is CASSPLWSGQTYNEQFF. As DNA, the CDR3 is TGTGCCAGCAGCCCCCTCTGGAGCGGCCAAACCTACAATGAGCAGTTCTTC. The gene calls are TRBV14 and TRBJ2-1; D is possibly TRBD2 (5 bases). V shed 4 bases and J shed 2 bases, with 18 bases lying between them. Germline lookup yields CDR1 SGHDN and CDR2 FVKESK. The CDR3 extends over 17 amino acids.

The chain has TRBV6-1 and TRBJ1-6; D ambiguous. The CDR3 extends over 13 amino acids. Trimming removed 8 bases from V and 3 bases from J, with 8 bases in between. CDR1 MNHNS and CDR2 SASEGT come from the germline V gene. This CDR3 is CASSRDYNSPLHF. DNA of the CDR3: TGTGCCAGCTCCCGGGACTATAATTCACCCCTCCACTTT.

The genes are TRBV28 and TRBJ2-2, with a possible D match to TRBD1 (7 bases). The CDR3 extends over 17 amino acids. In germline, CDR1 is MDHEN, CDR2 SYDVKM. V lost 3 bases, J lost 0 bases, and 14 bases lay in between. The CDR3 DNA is TGTGCCAGCAGTTTCTCAGGGGGAGGTTCGAACACCGGGGAGCTGTTTTTT. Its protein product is CASSFSGGGSNTGELFF.